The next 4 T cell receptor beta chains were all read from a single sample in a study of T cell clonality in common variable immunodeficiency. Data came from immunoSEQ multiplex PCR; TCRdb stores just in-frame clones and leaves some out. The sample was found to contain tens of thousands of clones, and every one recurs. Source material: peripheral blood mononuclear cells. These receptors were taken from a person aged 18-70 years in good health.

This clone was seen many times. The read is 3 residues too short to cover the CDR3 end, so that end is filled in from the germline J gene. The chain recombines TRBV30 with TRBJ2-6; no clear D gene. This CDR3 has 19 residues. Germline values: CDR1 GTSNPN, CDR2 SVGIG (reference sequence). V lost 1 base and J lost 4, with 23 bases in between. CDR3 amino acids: CAWSELSSRLRLGANVLTF. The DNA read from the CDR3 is TGTGCCTGGAGTGAGTTATCTTCCCGCCTCCGTCTAGGGGCCAACGTC.

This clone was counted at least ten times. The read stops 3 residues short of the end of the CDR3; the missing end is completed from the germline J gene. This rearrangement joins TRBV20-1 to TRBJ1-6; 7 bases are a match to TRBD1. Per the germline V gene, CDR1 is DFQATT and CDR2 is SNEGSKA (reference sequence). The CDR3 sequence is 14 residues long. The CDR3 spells CRQGPTGRYSPLHF. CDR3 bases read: TGCAGACAGGGGCCCACAGGACGATATTCACCC.

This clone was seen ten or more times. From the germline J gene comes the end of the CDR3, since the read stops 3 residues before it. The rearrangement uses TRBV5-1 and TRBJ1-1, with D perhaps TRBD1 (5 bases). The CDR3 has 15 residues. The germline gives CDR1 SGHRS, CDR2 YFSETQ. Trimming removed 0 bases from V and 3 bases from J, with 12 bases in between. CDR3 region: CASSLGQMKDTEAFF. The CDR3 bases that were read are TGCGCCAGCAGCTTGGGACAGATGAAGGACACTGAA.

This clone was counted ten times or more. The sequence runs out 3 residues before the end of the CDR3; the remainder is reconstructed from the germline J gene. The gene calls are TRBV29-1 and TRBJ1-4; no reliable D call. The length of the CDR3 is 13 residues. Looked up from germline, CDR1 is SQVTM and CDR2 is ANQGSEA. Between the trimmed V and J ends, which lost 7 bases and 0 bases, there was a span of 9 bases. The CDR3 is CSAGFSTNEKLFF. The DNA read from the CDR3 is TGCAGCGCGGGGTTCTCAACTAATGAAAAA.